These 15 T cell receptor beta chains share one sample of origin, sequenced in a study of T cell repertoires in cytomegalovirus infection. TCRdb passed the reads through MiXCR, listing each CDR3 protein once. The sample yields 450,000 to 550,000 distinct CDR3 sequences, 15% to 20% seen once. Material for sequencing was CD8+ T cells from PBMCs. The source of these receptors is a human donor in good health (CMV status not recorded). Some clones in this sample may be carry-over from other donors' samples.

Only a few counts were recorded for this clonotype. The chain is built from TRBV24-1 and TRBJ2-2; 7 bases match TRBD1. The CDR3 loop spans 14 amino acids. Per germline, CDR1 KGHDR and CDR2 SFDVKD. V shed 4 bases, J shed 3 bases, and the junction held 1 base outside the gene matches. The CDR3 loop is CATSEGQHTGELFF. Here the CDR3 DNA reads TGTGCCACCAGTGAGGGACAGCACACCGGGGAGCTGTTTTTT.

The gene calls are TRBV7-9 and TRBJ2-1; a weak D match, TRBD2 (5 bases). This CDR3 is built from 12 residues. Trimming removed 1 base at V and 15 bases at J, with 13 bases between. The germline V gene encodes CDR1 SEHNR and CDR2 FQNEAQ (reference sequence). CDR3 amino acids: CASSLEPSPTFF. In DNA form, the CDR3 reads TGTGCCAGCAGCTTAGAGCCTAGCCCCACGTTCTTC.

On this clonotype: The final CDR3 position lacks the conserved phenylalanine or tryptophan, pointing to a likely read error. It is unclear where the CDR3 begins or ends on the DNA, so no DNA is shown, and the CDR3 is as TCRdb lists it. The chain joins TRBV12-3 or TRBV12-4 to TRBJ2-1; no check of the table's D call, TRBD2, against the DNA was made. The CDR3 totals 15 residues, both ends included. The CDR3 reads CASSPGLAGYNEQLL.

This clonotype was seen just once. This chain connects TRBV11-2 to TRBJ1-3; D is undetermined. The CDR3 runs to 16 residues. The germline CDR1 and CDR2 sequences are SGHAT and FQNNGV. V lost 2 bases and J lost 2, with 13 bases in between. The CDR3 DNA reads TGTGCCAGCAGCTTATCGACACTTGGAACTGGAAACACCATATATTTT. Encoded protein: CASSLSTLGTGNTIYF.

This clonotype occurred many times. The chain combines TRBV7-3 with TRBJ1-2; D not certain. V lost 7 bases and J lost 4, with 22 bases in between. This CDR3 has 16 residues. Germline CDR1 and CDR2: SGHTA and FQGTGA. CDR3 residues: CASTVRAQGSGYGYTF. CDR3 in DNA: TGTGCCAGCACCGTCCGGGCCCAAGGTAGCGGCTATGGCTACACCTTC. Full variable domain (missing parts from reference TRBV7-3 and TRBJ1-2): GAGVSQTPSNKVTEKGKYVELRCDPISGHTALYWYRQSLGQGPEFLIYFQGTGAADDSGLPNDRFFAVRPEGSVSTLKIQRTERGDSAVYLCASTVRAQGSGYGYTFGSGTRLTVV.

This clonotype has a count of ten or more. The rearrangement joins TRBV7-9 to TRBJ2-1; D is unclear. V was pared by 4 bases and J by 1 base, with 14 bases between. The CDR3 is made up of 16 amino acids. Germline V gene sequence: CDR1 SEHNR, CDR2 FQNEAQ (reference sequence). CDR3 nucleotides: TGTGCCAGCAGCTCTTCCTCGGGCGGTTCCTACAATGAGCAGTTCTTC. This gives the protein CASSSSSGGSYNEQFF.

This clonotype was detected ten times or more. This chain connects TRBV7-8 to TRBJ2-7, with 8 bases that match TRBD1. The ends lost 5 bases at V and 10 bases at J; junction bases unmatched: 19. The germline CDR1 and CDR2 sequences are SGHVS and FQNEAQ. The CDR3 extends over 16 amino acids. CDR3 nucleotides: TGTGCCAGCAGCGAACGGACAGGGCTCCGTCCACAAATACAGTACTTC. Protein sequence: CASSERTGLRPQIQYF. Drawing the rest from reference TRBV7-8 and TRBJ2-7, the complete variable domain is GAGVSQSPRYKVAKRGQDVALRCDPISGHVSLFWYQQALGQGPEFLTYFQNEAQLDKSGLPSDRFFAERPEGSVSTLKIQRTQQEDSAVYLCASSERTGLRPQIQYFGPGTRLTVT.

In this sample, this clonotype turned up many times. J is TRBJ2-7 and V is TRBV7-9; TRBD2 might be the D (5 bases). V was cut by 1 base and J by 4 bases, with 17 bases left in between. Germline lookup yields CDR1 SEHNR and CDR2 FQNEAQ (reference sequence). The CDR3 totals 16 residues. CDR3 in amino acids: CASSLDDTSQFYEQYF. CDR3 DNA: TGTGCCAGCAGCTTAGATGACACTAGTCAATTTTACGAGCAGTACTTC.

This clonotype was seen ten or more times. This chain joins TRBV5-1 and TRBJ2-7; 7 nucleotides line up with TRBD1. Germline CDR1 SGHRS, CDR2 YFSETQ. The junction had 6 bases not matched to a gene; V was cut back by 5 bases and J by 4 bases. CDR3 size: 13 residues. For the CDR3, the DNA is TGCGCCAGCAGGGTCGGGACAGAGTACGAGCAGTACTTC. It specifies CASRVGTEYEQYF.

This clonotype appeared a few times. The V call is TRBV6-1, the J call TRBJ2-7, with D hard to call. Germline CDR1 MNHNS, CDR2 SASEGT. The CDR3 runs to 17 residues. V was cut by 2 bases and J by 0 bases, with 17 bases left in between. As DNA, the CDR3 is TGTGCCAGCAGTGAACAGGTCGCCTCCGTTAGCTCCTACGAGCAGTACTTC. Translating gives CASSEQVASVSSYEQYF.

This clonotype was observed a few times. The rearrangement uses TRBV12-3 or TRBV12-4 and TRBJ2-2; either TRBD1 or TRBD2 may supply D (5 bases each). Trimming stripped 3 bases from V and 2 bases from J, with 16 bases between. CDR3 size: 17 residues. CDR3 DNA: TGTGCCAGCAGTTTTCCCAGGGACGGAGAAAACACCGGGGAGCTGTTTTTT. Translated: CASSFPRDGENTGELFF.

In its sample, this clonotype was seen many times. The chain links TRBV4-1 to TRBJ2-1, with D perhaps being TRBD1 or TRBD2 (6 bases each). The CDR3 totals 16 residues. V gave up 0 bases and J gave up 3 bases, with 12 bases separating them. Per germline, CDR1 MGHRA and CDR2 YSYEKL. The CDR3 DNA follows: TGCGCCAGCAGCCAAGATGGGGGGCTAGTCTACAATGAGCAGTTCTTC. Protein product: CASSQDGGLVYNEQFF.

In this sample, this clonotype turned up many times. J is TRBJ1-5 and V is TRBV7-8; unclear D gene. V was cut by 6 bases and J by 2 bases, with 14 bases left in between. CDR3 size: 15 residues. CDR1 and CDR2 from the germline V gene are SGHVS and FQNEAQ. This chain's CDR3 is CASRVGPRGNQPQHF. The CDR3 bases are TGTGCCAGCAGAGTAGGGCCACGGGGCAATCAGCCCCAGCATTTT.

This clonotype was counted only a few times. The J gene is TRBJ2-7, the V gene TRBV27; tentatively, D is TRBD1 (5 bases). V dropped 7 bases and J dropped 3 bases, with 19 bases sitting between them. CDR1 and CDR2 from the germline V gene are MNHEY and SMNVEV (reference sequence). CDR3 length equals 15 residues. The CDR3 protein is CASTPGKGLFYEQYF. CDR3 sequence (DNA): TGTGCCAGCACCCCAGGGAAGGGGTTATTCTACGAGCAGTACTTC.

This clonotype was seen a few times. This chain joins TRBV29-1 and TRBJ2-7; D might be TRBD1 (5 bases). This CDR3 region has 13 residues. Trimming took 4 bases from V and 0 from J, leaving 10 bases between them. Germline CDR1 SQVTM, CDR2 ANQGSEA. The chain's CDR3 is CSVVPGNSYEQYF. CDR3 bases: TGCAGCGTTGTCCCAGGGAACTCCTACGAGCAGTACTTC.